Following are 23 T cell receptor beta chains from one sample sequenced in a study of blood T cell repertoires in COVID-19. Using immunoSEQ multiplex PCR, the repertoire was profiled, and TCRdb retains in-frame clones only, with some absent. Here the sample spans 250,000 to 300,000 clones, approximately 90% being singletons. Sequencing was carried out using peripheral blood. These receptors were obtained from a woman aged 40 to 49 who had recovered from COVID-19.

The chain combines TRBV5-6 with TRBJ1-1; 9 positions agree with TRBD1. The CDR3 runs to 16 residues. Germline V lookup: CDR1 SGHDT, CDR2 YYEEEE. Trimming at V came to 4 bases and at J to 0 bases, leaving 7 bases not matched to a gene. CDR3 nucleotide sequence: TGTGCCAGCAGCCACGACAGGGGGACCATGAACACTGAAGCTTTCTTT. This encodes CASSHDRGTMNTEAFF.

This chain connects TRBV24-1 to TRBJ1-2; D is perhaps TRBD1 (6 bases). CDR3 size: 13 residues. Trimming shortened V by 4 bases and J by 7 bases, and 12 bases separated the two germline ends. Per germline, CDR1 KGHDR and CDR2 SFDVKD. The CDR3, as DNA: TGTGCCACCAGTGAAGGGGGGGCTCGTGGCTACACCTTC. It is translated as CATSEGGARGYTF.

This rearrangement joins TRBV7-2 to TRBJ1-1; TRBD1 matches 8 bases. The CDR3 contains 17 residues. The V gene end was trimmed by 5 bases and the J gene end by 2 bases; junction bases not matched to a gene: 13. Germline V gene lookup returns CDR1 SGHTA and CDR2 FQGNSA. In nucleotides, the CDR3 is TGTGCCAGCAGCACCAGGACGCTCAGGGGGCAAAACACTGAAGCTTTCTTT. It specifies CASSTRTLRGQNTEAFF. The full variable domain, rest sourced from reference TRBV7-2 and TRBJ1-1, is GAGVSQSPSNKVTEKGKDVELRCDPISGHTALYWYRQSLGQGLEFLIYFQGNSAPDKSGLPSDRFSAERTGGSVSTLTIQRTQQEDSAVYLCASSTRTLRGQNTEAFFGQGTRLTVV.

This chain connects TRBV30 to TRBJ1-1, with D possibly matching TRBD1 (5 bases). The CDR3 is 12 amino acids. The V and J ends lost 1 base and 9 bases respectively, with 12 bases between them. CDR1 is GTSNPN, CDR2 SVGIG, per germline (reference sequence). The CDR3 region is CAWSGRGVKAFF. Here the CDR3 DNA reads TGTGCCTGGAGTGGGCGGGGGGTGAAAGCTTTCTTT. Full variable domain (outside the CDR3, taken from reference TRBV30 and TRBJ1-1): SQTIHQWPATLVQPVGSPLSLECTVEGTSNPNLYWYRQAAGRGLQLLFYSVGIGQISSEVPQNLSASRPQDRQFILSSKKLLLSDSGFYLCAWSGRGVKAFFGQGTRLTVV.

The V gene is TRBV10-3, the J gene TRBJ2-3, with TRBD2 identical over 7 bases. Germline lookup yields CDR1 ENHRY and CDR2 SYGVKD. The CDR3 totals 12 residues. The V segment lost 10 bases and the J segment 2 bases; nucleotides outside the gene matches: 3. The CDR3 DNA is TGTGCCACGGGGGGAGACACAGATACGCAGTATTTT. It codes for CATGGDTDTQYF.

DNA of the CDR3: TGTGCCACCAGCAGAGGGTGGACAGCGAACACTGAAGCTTTCTTT. This gives the protein CATSRGWTANTEAFF. The V and J genes are TRBV15 and TRBJ1-1, with a weak D call TRBD1 (6 bases). The V gene lost 1 base and the J gene lost 1 base, with 10 bases spanning the gap. CDR1 LNHNV and CDR2 YYDKDF come from the germline V gene (reference sequence). The length of the CDR3 is 15 residues.

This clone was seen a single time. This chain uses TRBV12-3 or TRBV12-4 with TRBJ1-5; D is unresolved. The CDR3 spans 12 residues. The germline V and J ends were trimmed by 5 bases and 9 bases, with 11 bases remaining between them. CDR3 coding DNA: TGTGCCAGCAGTCCCCACCCGGGGCCCCAGCATTTT. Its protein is CASSPHPGPQHF.

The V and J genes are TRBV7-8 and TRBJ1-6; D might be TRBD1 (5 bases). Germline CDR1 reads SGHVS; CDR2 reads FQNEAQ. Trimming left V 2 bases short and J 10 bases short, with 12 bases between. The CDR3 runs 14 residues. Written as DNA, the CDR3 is TGTGCCAGCAGCTTAACAGGTTCAAACTCACCCCTCCACTTT. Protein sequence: CASSLTGSNSPLHF.

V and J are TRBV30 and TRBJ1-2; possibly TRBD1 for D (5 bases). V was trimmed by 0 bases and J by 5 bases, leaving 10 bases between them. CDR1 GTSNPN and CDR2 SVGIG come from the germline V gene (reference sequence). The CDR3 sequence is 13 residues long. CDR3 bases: TGTGCCTGGAGTGTGGGGCGGGGGTATGGCTACACCTTC. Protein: CAWSVGRGYGYTF. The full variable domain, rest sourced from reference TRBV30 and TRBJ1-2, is SQTIHQWPATLVQPVGSPLSLECTVEGTSNPNLYWYRQAAGRGLQLLFYSVGIGQISSEVPQNLSASRPQDRQFILSSKKLLLSDSGFYLCAWSVGRGYGYTFGSGTRLTVV.

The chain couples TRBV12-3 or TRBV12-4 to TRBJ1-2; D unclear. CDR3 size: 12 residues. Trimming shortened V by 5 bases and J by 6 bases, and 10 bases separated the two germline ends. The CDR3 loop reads CASSPWGDGYTF. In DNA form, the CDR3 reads TGTGCCAGCAGTCCTTGGGGAGATGGCTACACCTTC.

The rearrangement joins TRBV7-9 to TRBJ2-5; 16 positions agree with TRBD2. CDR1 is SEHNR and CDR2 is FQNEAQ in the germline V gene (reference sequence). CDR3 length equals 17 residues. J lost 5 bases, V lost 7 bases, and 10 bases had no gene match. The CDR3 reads CASTYAPGLAGGETQYF. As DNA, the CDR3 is TGTGCCAGCACCTATGCGCCGGGACTAGCGGGAGGGGAGACCCAGTACTTC. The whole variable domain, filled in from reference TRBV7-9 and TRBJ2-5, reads DTGVSQNPRHKITKRGQNVTFRCDPISEHNRLYWYRQTLGQGPEFLTYFQNEAQLEKSRLLSDRFSAERPKGSFSTLEIQRTEQGDSAMYLCASTYAPGLAGGETQYFGPGTRLLVL.

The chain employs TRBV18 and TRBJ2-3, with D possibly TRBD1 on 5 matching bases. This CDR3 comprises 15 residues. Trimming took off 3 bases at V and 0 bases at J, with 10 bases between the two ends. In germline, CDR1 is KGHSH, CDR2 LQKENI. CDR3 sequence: CASSPGRPSTDTQYF. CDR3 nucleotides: TGTGCCAGCTCACCGGGGCGCCCTAGCACAGATACGCAGTATTTT.

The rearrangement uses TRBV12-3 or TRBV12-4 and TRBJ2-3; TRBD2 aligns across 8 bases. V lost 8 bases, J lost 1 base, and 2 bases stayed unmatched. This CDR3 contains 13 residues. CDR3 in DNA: TGTGCCAGCCGGGGGGGTGGCACAGATACGCAGTATTTT. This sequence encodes CASRGGGTDTQYF.

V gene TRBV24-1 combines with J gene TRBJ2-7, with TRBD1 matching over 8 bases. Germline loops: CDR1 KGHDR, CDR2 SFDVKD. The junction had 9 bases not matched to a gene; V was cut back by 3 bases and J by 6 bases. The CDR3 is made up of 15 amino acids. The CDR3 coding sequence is TGTGCCACCAGTGATCCAGGACAGGGAACGGGCGAGCAGTACTTC. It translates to CATSDPGQGTGEQYF.

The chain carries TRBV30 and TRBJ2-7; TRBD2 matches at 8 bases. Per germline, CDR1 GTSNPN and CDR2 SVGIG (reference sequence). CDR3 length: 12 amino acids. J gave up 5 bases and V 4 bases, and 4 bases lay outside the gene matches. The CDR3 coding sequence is TGTGCCTGGACCGGGGGGGCCCACGAGCAGTACTTC. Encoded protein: CAWTGGAHEQYF.

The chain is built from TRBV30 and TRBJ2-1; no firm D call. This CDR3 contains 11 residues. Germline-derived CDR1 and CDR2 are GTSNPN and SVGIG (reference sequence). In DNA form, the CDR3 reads TGTGCACAAAGTCCGTACAATGAGCAGTTCTTC. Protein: CAQSPYNEQFF.

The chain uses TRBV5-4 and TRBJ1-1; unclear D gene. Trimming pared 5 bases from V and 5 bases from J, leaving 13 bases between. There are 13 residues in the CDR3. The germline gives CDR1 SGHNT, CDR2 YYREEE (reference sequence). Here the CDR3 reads CASRGPAGTEAFF. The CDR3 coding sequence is TGTGCCAGCAGGGGCCCCGCGGGGACTGAAGCTTTCTTT.

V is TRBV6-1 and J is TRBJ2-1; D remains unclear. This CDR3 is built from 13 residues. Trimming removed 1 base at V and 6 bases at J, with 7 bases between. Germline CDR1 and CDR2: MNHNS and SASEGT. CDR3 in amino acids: CASSEGAINEQFF. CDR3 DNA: TGTGCCAGCAGTGAAGGGGCGATCAATGAGCAGTTCTTC.

The CDR3: CASSLWLSSGNQETQYF. CDR3 nucleotides: TGCGCCAGCAGCTTGTGGTTGTCTAGCGGCAACCAAGAGACCCAGTACTTC. The chain uses TRBV5-1 and TRBJ2-5; the match to TRBD2 covers 7 bases. Germline CDR1 and CDR2: SGHRS and YFSETQ. The CDR3 is made up of 17 amino acids. With 1 base clipped from V and 0 bases from J, the junction kept 9 bases outside the gene matches. Full variable domain (rest looked up from reference TRBV5-1 and TRBJ2-5): KAGVTQTPRYLIKTRGQQVTLSCSPISGHRSVSWYQQTPGQGLQFLFEYFSETQRNKGNFPGRFSGRQFSNSRSEMNVSTLELGDSALYLCASSLWLSSGNQETQYFGPGTRLLVL.

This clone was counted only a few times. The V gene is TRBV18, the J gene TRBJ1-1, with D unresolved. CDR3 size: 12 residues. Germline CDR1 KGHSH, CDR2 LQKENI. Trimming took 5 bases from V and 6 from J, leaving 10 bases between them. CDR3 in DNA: TGTGCCAGCTCATCAGAGGGCCCTGAAGCTTTCTTT. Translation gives CASSSEGPEAFF.

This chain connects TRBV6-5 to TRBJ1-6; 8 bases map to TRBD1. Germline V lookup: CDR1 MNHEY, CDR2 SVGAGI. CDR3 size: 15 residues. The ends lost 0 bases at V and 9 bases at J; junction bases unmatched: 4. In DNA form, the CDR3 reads TGTGCCAGCAGTTACTCGGGGGACAGGCGTTCACCCCTCCACTTT. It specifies CASSYSGDRRSPLHF.

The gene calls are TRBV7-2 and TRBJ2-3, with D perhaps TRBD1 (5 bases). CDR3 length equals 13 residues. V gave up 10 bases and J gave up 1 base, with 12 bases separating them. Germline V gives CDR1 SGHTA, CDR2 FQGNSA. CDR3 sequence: CATTGQRTDTQYF. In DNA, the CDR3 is TGTGCCACCACCGGACAACGCACAGATACGCAGTATTTT.

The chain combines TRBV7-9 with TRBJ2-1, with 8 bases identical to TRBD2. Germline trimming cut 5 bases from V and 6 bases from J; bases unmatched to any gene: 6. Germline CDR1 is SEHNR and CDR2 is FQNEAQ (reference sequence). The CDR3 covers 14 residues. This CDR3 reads CASSSRTSSNEQFF. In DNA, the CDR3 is TGTGCCAGCAGCAGCAGGACTAGCTCCAATGAGCAGTTCTTC.